The rows below give T cell receptor beta chains drawn from one sample of a study of T cell repertoires in cytomegalovirus infection. These receptors have no identified antigens. One entry per CDR3 protein, called by TCRdb with MiXCR from the reads. Here the sample spans fewer than 900,000 distinct CDR3 sequences, roughly 28% being singletons. Material: cultured CD8+ T cells from PBMCs, obtained from culture after CMV antigen stimulation. The receptor source for this set is a human donor in good health (CMV status not recorded). Some clones in this sample may be carry-over from other donors' samples. CDR3s include the opening cysteine and the closing phenylalanine or tryptophan. D genes are given only for firm matches. Not all rows give a size; the values are once, few, many and, for expanded clones, a class.

d_call	clone_size	v_call	j_call	cdr3_aa	cdr3_nt
.	few	TRBV5-4	TRBJ1-1	CAIPVGAEAFF	TGTGCCATTCCGGTGGGCGCTGAAGCTTTCTTT
.	.	TRBV4-1	TRBJ1-6	CASSQDLVGNNSPLHF	TGCGCCAGCAGCCAAGATCTTGTAGGAAATAATTCACCCCTCCACTTT
.	few	TRBV15	TRBJ2-3	CATSSYAEADTDTQYF	TGTGCCACCAGCAGCTACGCTGAAGCAGACACAGATACGCAGTATTTT
.	few	TRBV6-5	TRBJ1-2	CASSYAQGLNGYTF	TGTGCCAGCAGTTACGCCCAAGGGCTGAATGGCTACACCTTC
.	.	TRBV15	TRBJ2-2	CATSRETGSPGELFF	TGTGCCACCAGCAGAGAGACAGGTTCCCCCGGGGAGCTGTTTTTT
.	few	TRBV2	TRBJ2-7	CATHSEGYEQYF	TGTGCCACTCACTCGGAGGGCTACGAGCAGTACTTC
TRBD1	few	TRBV6-1	TRBJ2-1	CASSETPGQVGNEQFF	TGTGCCAGCAGTGAAACTCCGGGACAGGTGGGAAATGAGCAGTTCTTC
TRBD1	.	TRBV6-2/TRBV6-3	TRBJ2-2	CASSYSADRGPGELFF	TGTGCCAGCAGTTATTCAGCGGACAGGGGGCCCGGGGAGCTGTTTTTT
.	few	TRBV11-2	TRBJ1-1	CASSLYREDPNTEAFF	TGTGCCAGCAGCTTATACAGGGAAGACCCGAACACTGAAGCTTTCTTT
.	.	TRBV6-1	TRBJ1-5	CASSESGGSNQPQHF	TGTGCCAGCAGTGAAAGCGGTGGTAGCAATCAGCCCCAGCATTTT
.	few	TRBV19	TRBJ1-4	CASSDGATNEKLFF	TGTGCCAGTTCGGACGGAGCAACTAATGAAAAACTGTTTTTT
.	few	TRBV19	TRBJ1-1	CASSMVGTEAFF	TGTGCCAGTAGTATGGTGGGGACTGAAGCTTTCTTT
.	many	TRBV7-2	TRBJ2-1	CASSWYRVGNEQFF	TGTGCCAGCAGCTGGTACAGGGTCGGCAATGAGCAGTTCTTC
.	.	TRBV27	TRBJ2-7	CASSLSRSGSSYEQYF	TGTGCCAGCAGTTTATCGAGGTCGGGGAGCTCCTACGAGCAGTACTTC
TRBD1	few	TRBV6-2/TRBV6-3	TRBJ1-6	CASSHPWTGGNSPLHF	TGTGCCAGCAGTCACCCCTGGACAGGGGGCAACTCACCCCTCCACTTT
.	.	TRBV20-1	TRBJ2-1	CSARDGGYNEQFF	TGCAGTGCTAGAGATGGTGGATACAATGAGCAGTTCTTC
.	.	TRBV15	TRBJ1-2	CATSSGEGNAYGYTF	TGTGCCACCAGCAGTGGGGAGGGGAATGCCTATGGCTACACCTTC
TRBD1	many	TRBV7-2	TRBJ1-2	CASSPPTGATYGYTF	TGTGCCAGCAGCCCACCGACAGGGGCTACCTATGGCTACACCTTC
.	.	TRBV27	TRBJ2-1	CASSWGENEQFF	TGTGCCAGCAGTTGGGGGGAAAATGAGCAGTTCTTC
TRBD1	few	TRBV6-5	TRBJ2-5	CASSLSGGPETQYF	TGTGCCAGCAGTCTCTCAGGGGGTCCAGAGACCCAGTACTTC
.	few	TRBV10-3	TRBJ2-2	CAIKLNTGELFF	TGTGCCATCAAGCTGAACACCGGGGAGCTGTTTTTT
TRBD1	few	TRBV7-6	TRBJ2-5	CASSHTGGQETQYF	TGTGCCAGCAGCCACACAGGGGGTCAAGAGACCCAGTACTTC
.	few	TRBV7-9	TRBJ1-5	CASSLEDSPNQPQHF	TGTGCCAGCAGCTTAGAGGACAGTCCCAATCAGCCCCAGCATTTT
.	few	TRBV2	TRBJ2-3	CASRGAGTDTQYF	TGTGCCAGCAGAGGGGCCGGCACAGATACGCAGTATTTT
TRBD2	many	TRBV7-8	TRBJ2-1	CASSFRSGLAINNEQFF	TGTGCCAGCAGCTTCAGGTCGGGACTAGCGATAAACAATGAGCAGTTCTTC
.	.	TRBV6-8	TRBJ1-6	CASSHRGRNNSPLHF	TGTGCCAGCAGTCATCGGGGCAGGAATAATTCACCCCTCCACTTT
TRBD2	few	TRBV7-9	TRBJ2-3	CASSLAPGGQYF	TGTGCCAGCAGCTTAGCTCCGGGGGGGCAGTATTTT
.	.	TRBV20-1	TRBJ1-2	CSANDYRKPNYGYTF	TGCAGTGCGAACGATTACAGAAAACCTAACTATGGCTACACCTTC
TRBD2	many	TRBV6-1	TRBJ2-1	CASSSPGGGSYNEQFF	TGTGCCAGCAGTTCCCCCGGGGGGGGCTCCTACAATGAGCAGTTCTTC
TRBD1	.	TRBV6-5	TRBJ2-5	CASSYRDSYQETQYF	TGTGCCAGCAGTTACCGGGACAGCTACCAAGAGACCCAGTACTTC
.	few	TRBV2	TRBJ1-2	CASIRGGGYGYTF	TGTGCCAGCATCCGCGGGGGGGGCTATGGCTACACCTTC
.	.	TRBV18	TRBJ2-7	CASSVRGFYEQYF	TGTGCCAGCTCAGTCAGGGGATTCTACGAGCAGTACTTC
TRBD2	few	TRBV27	TRBJ2-5	CASSFGREQETQYF	TGTGCCAGCAGTTTTGGGAGGGAACAAGAGACCCAGTACTTC
TRBD2	.	TRBV4-1	TRBJ2-1	CASSQKGLAGGDSYNEQFF	TGCGCCAGCAGCCAAAAGGGACTAGCGGGGGGAGACTCCTACAATGAGCAGTTCTTC
TRBD1	.	TRBV19	TRBJ1-5	CASSKIRDSHQPQHF	TGTGCCAGTAGTAAAATTAGGGACAGTCATCAGCCCCAGCATTTT
.	.	TRBV29-1	TRBJ2-3	CSVPGTGSTDTQYF	TGCAGCGTCCCGGGCACAGGTAGCACAGATACGCAGTATTTT
TRBD1	few	TRBV10-3	TRBJ2-5	CAISLTGEETQYF	TGTGCCATCAGTTTGACAGGGGAAGAGACCCAGTACTTC
TRBD1	many	TRBV20-1	TRBJ2-6	CSARVGQGARGANVLTF	TGCAGTGCTAGAGTGGGACAGGGGGCGCGCGGGGCCAACGTCCTGACTTTC
.	few	TRBV12-3/TRBV12-4	TRBJ2-5	CASSFVVRKQETQYF	TGTGCCAGCAGTTTCGTAGTTAGGAAACAAGAGACCCAGTACTTC
TRBD1	.	TRBV20-1	TRBJ1-2	CSASGTGILLSVGVFHGYTF	TGCAGTGCTTCCGGGACAGGGATTCTTTTAAGCGTGGGGGTATTCCATGGCTACACCTTC
.	.	TRBV7-8	TRBJ1-4	CASSIVGRENEKLFF	TGTGCCAGCAGCATAGTGGGCAGAGAGAATGAAAAACTGTTTTTT